This TCR beta chain originates from a study of T-cell memory formation after mild COVID-19. Study context: TCR clusters largely stayed donor specific. Study-level results: CM and EM subsets held most contracting CD4+ clones; EMRA held CD8+ ones.

Deletions cut 1 base from V and 6 bases from J, with 12 bases between. CDR1 and CDR2 from the germline V gene are SQVTM and ANQGSEA. This CDR3 spans 13 amino acids. TCRdb independently ran MiXCR on the 5' RACE reads; one entry per CDR3 protein. Of 15,000 or so distinct CDR3 sequences listed, 20% to 25% are singletons. At least ten counts were recorded for this clonotype. Its antigen is currently unknown. Input material: PBMCs or a T cell subset sorted from them (not recorded which). The rearrangement links TRBV29-1 to TRBJ1-2; no firm D call. This TCR came from a young man who had mild COVID-19 (a few samples of this study predate the infection). Cell type and time point are not known. CDR3 protein: CSVEGGAIHGYTF. The CDR3 nucleotides read TGCAGCGTTGAAGGGGGAGCCATCCATGGCTACACCTTC.